This T cell receptor (beta chain) was found in a study of cytomegalovirus exposure and HLA in healthy donors. Broader study findings: Sequencing likely caused a cluster of highly shared sequence variants. Later work found most CMV-associated TCR beta chains apparently HLA-restricted.

V was clipped by 3 bases and J by 4 bases, with 10 bases between them. The CDR3 has 14 amino acids. Germline CDR1 reads SGHNT; CDR2 reads YYREEE (reference sequence). This PCR relied on a set of 60 Vbeta primers and 13 Jbeta primers. Only in-frame clones appear in the TCRdb table, and some are missing; sequencing was by immunoSEQ multiplex PCR. The sample contains more than 150,000 clones, 80% of which appear only once. Of note for this clone: Antigen unknown.

The receptor was isolated from a boy younger than 18 in good health and CMV-seronegative. Sequences were obtained from PBMCs. The rearrangement uses TRBV5-4 and TRBJ2-2; a weak D match, TRBD2 (5 bases). CDR3 bases: TGTGCCAGCAGCTCCGGGAAACCCACCGGGGAGCTGTTTTTT. Its protein product is CASSSGKPTGELFF.